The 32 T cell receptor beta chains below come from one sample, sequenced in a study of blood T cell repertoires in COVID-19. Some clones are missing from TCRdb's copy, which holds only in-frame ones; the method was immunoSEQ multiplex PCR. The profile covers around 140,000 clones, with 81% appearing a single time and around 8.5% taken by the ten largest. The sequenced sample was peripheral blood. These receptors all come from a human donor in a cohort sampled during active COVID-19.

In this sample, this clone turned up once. CDR3 residues: CASSQDRGFNTIYF. CDR3 coding DNA: TGTGCCAGCAGCCAAGATAGAGGTTTCAACACCATATATTTT. The V gene is TRBV14, the J gene TRBJ1-3; D unclear. From germline, CDR1 is SGHDN and CDR2 FVKESK. V gave up 0 bases and J gave up 7 bases, with 10 bases separating them. The CDR3 contains 14 residues.

CDR3: CASSPMTSGRPEQFF. The CDR3, as DNA: TGTGCCAGCAGTCCTATGACTAGCGGGAGGCCCGAGCAGTTCTTC. This chain uses TRBV28 with TRBJ2-1; 13 nucleotides line up with TRBD2. The germline V gene has CDR1 MDHEN and CDR2 SYDVKM. With V trimmed by 5 bases and J by 10 bases, 8 bases remained unmatched. The CDR3 length is 15 residues.

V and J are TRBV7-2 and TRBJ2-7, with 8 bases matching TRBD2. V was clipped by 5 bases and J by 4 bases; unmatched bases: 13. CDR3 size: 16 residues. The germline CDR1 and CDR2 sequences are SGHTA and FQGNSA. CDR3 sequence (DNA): TGTGCCAGCAGCGTAAGGGTCGGGACTAGAGAATACGAGCAGTACTTC. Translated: CASSVRVGTREYEQYF.

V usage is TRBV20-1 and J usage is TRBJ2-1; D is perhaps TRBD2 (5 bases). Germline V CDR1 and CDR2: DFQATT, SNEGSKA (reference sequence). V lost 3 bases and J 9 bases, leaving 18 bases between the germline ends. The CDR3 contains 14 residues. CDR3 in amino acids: CSASLAGNFAEQFF. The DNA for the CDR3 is TGCAGTGCTAGTCTTGCGGGCAACTTCGCTGAGCAGTTCTTC.

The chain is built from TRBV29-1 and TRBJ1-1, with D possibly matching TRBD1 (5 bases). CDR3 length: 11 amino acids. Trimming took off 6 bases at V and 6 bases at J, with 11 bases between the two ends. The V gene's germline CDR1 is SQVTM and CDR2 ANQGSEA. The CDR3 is CSVAQEAEAFF. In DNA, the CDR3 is TGCAGCGTGGCACAGGAAGCTGAAGCTTTCTTT.

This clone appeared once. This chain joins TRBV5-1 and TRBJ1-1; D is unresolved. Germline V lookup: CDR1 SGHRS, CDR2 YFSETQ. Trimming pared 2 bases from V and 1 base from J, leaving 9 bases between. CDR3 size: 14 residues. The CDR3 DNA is TGCGCCAGCAGCTTAACTGCGGGGAACACTGAAGCTTTCTTT. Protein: CASSLTAGNTEAFF.

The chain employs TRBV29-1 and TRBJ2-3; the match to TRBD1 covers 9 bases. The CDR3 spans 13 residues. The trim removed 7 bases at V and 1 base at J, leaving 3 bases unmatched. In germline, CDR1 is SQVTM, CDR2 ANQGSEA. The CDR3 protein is CSARQGGTDTQYF. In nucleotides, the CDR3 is TGCAGCGCAAGACAGGGGGGCACAGATACGCAGTATTTT.

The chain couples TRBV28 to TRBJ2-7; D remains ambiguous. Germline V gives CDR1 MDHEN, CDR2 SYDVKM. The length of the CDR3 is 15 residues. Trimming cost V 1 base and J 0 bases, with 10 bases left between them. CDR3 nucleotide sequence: TGTGCCAGCAGTTTATTCACAGAGAGCTCCTACGAGCAGTACTTC. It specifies CASSLFTESSYEQYF.

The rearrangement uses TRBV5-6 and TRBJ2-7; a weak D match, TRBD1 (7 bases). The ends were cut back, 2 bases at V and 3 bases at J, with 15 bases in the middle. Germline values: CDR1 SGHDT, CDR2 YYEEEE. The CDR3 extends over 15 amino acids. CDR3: CASSFPDREVYEQYF. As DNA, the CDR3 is TGTGCCAGCAGCTTCCCCGACAGGGAGGTCTACGAGCAGTACTTC.

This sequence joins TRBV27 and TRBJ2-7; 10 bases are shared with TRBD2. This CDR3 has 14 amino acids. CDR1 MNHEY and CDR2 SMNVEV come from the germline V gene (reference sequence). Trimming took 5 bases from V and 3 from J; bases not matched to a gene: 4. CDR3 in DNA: TGTGCCAGCAGTCTCCGGACTAGCGGCTACGAGCAGTACTTC. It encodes CASSLRTSGYEQYF.

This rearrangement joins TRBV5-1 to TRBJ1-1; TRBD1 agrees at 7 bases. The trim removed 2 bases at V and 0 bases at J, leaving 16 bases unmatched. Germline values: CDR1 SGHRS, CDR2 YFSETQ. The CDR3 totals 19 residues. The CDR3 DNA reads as TGCGCCAGCAGCTTAAGGCACAGGGGCTCGATGCAAATGAACACTGAAGCTTTCTTT. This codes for CASSLRHRGSMQMNTEAFF.

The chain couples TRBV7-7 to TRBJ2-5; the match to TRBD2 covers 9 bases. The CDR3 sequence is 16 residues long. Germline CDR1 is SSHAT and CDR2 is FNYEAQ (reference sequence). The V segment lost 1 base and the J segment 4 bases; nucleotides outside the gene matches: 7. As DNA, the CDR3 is TGTGCCAGCAGCTTAGACGGTCTGCGGGAGGGAGAGACCCAGTACTTC. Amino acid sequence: CASSLDGLREGETQYF.

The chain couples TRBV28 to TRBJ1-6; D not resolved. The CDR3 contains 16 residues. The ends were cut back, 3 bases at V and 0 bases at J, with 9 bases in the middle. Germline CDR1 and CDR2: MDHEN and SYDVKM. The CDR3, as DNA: TGTGCCAGCAGTTTGGGAGTGAGCTCCTATAATTCACCCCTCCACTTT. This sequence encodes CASSLGVSSYNSPLHF.

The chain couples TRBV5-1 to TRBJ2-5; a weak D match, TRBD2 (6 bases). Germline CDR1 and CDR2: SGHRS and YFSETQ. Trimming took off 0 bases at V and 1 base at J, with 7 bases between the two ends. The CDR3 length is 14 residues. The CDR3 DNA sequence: TGCGCCAGCAGCTTGGGTAGCGGCCAAGAGACCCAGTACTTC. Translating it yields CASSLGSGQETQYF.

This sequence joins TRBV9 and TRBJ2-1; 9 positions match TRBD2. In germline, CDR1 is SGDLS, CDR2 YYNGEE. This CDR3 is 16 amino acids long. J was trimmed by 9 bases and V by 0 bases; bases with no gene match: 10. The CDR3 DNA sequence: TGTGCCAGCAGCGTAGAGGTGTTTAGCGGGAGTGTTGAGCAGTTCTTC. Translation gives CASSVEVFSGSVEQFF.

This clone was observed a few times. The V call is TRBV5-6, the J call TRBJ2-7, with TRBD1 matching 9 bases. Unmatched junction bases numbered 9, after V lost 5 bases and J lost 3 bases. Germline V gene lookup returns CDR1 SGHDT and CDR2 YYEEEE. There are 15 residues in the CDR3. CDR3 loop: CASRRRPTGGYEQYF. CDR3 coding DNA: TGTGCCAGCAGACGACGGCCGACAGGGGGCTACGAGCAGTACTTC.

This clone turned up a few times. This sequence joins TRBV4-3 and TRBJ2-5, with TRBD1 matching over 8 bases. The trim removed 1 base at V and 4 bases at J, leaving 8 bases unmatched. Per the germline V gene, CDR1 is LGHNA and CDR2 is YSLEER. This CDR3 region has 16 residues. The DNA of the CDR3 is TGCGCCAGCAGCCAAGGGACAGGGAGGCGGGTAGAGACCCAGTACTTC. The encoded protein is CASSQGTGRRVETQYF.

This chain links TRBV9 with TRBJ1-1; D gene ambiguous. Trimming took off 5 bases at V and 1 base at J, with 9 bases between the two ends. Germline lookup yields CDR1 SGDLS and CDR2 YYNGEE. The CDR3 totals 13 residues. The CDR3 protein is CASSAGPNTEAFF. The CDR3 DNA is TGTGCCAGCAGTGCGGGCCCGAACACTGAAGCTTTCTTT. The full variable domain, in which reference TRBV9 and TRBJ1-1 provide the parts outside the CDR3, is DSGVTQTPKHLITATGQRVTLRCSPRSGDLSVYWYQQSLDQGLQFLIQYYNGEERAKGNILERFSAQQFPDLHSELNLSSLELGDSALYFCASSAGPNTEAFFGQGTRLTVV.

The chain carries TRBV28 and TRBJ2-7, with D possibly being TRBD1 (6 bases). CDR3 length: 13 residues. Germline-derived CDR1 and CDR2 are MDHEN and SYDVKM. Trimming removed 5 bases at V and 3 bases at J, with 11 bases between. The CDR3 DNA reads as TGTGCCAGCAGTCACGGACAGAACTACGAGCAGTACTTC. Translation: CASSHGQNYEQYF.

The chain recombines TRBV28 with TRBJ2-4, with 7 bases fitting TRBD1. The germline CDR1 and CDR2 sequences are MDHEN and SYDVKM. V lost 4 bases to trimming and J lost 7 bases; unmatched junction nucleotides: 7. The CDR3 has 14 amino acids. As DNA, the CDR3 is TGTGCCAGCAGTTCAGGTAGACAGGGCAACATTCAGTACTTC. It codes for CASSSGRQGNIQYF.

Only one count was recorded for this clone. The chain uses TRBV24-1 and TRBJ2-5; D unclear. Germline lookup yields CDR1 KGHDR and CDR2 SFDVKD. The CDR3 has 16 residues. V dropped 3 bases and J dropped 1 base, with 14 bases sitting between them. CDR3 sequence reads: CATSDPATLTQETQYF. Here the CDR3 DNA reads TGTGCCACCAGTGATCCGGCGACATTGACCCAAGAGACCCAGTACTTC.

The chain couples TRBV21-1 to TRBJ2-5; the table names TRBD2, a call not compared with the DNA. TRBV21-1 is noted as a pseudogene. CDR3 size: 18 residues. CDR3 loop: CASNRTSGRAWRGETQYF. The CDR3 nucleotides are TGTGCCAGCAACAGGACTAGCGGGAGGGCCTGGAGGGGTGAGACCCAGTACTTC.

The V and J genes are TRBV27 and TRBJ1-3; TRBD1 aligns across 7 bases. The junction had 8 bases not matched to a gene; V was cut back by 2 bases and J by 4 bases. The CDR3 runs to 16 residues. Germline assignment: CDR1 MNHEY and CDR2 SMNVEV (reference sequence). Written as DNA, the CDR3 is TGTGCCAGCAGTTTAACAGGGGCACACTTGGGAAACACCATATATTTT. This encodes CASSLTGAHLGNTIYF.

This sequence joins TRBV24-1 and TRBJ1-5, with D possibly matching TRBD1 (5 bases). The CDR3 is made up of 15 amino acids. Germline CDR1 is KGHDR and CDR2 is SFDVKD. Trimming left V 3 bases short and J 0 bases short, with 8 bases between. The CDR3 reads CATSDQQGSNQPQHF. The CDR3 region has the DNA TGTGCCACCAGTGATCAGCAGGGTAGCAATCAGCCCCAGCATTTT.

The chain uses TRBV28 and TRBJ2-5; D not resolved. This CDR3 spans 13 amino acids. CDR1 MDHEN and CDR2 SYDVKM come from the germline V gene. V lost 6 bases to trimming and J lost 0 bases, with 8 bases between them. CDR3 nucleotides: TGTGCCAGCAGCGAAGAGTACCAAGAGACCCAGTACTTC. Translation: CASSEEYQETQYF. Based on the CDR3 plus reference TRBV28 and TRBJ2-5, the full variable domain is DVKVTQSSRYLVKRTGEKVFLECVQDMDHENMFWYRQDPGLGLRLIYFSYDVKMKEKGDIPEGYSVSREKKERFSLILESASTNQTSMYLCASSEEYQETQYFGPGTRLLVL.

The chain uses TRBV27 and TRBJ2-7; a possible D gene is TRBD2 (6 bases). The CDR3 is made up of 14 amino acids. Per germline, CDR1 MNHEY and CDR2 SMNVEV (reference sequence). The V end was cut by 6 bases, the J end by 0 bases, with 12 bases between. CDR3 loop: CASRLLGGSYEQYF. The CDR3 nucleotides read TGTGCCAGCAGACTCCTGGGGGGCTCCTACGAGCAGTACTTC.

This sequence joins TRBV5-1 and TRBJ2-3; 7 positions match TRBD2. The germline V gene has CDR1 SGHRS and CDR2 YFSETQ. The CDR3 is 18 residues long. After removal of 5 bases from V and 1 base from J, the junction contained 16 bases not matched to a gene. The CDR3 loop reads CASSPRLGGRAGTDTQYF. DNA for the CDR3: TGCGCCAGCAGTCCTCGGTTGGGTGGGAGGGCTGGCACAGATACGCAGTATTTT.

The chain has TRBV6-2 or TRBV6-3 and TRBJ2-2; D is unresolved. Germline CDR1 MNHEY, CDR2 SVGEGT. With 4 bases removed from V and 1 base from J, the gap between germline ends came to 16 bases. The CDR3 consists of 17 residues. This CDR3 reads CASSLDTRIENTGELFF. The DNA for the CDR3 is TGTGCCAGCAGTTTAGATACGAGGATAGAGAACACCGGGGAGCTGTTTTTT.

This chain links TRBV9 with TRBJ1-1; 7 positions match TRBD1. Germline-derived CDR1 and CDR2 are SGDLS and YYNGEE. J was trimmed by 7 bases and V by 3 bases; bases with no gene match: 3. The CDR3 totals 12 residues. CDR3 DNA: TGTGCCAGCAGCGCCGGACAGGTTGAAGCTTTCTTT. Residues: CASSAGQVEAFF.

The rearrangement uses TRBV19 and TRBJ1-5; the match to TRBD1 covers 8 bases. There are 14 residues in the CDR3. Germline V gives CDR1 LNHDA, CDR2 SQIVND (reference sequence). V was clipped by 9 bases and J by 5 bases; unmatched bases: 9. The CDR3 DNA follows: TGTGCCAGCGAGGACAGGGAGGGTTATCAGCCCCAGCATTTT. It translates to CASEDREGYQPQHF.

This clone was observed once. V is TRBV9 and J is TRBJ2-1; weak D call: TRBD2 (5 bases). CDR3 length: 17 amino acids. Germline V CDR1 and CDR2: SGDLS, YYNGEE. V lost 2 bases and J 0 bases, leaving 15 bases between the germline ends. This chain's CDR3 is CASSVRLSGSSYNEQFF. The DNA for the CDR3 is TGTGCCAGCAGCGTTCGCCTGAGCGGTAGCTCCTACAATGAGCAGTTCTTC.

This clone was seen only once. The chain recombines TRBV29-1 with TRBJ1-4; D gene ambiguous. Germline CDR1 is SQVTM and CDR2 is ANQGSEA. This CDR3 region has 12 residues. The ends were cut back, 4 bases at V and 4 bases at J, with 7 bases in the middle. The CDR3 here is CSVGSGNEKLFF. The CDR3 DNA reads TGCAGCGTTGGGTCGGGTAATGAAAAACTGTTTTTT.